Listed here is a single T cell receptor beta chain. The data derive from a study of early T cells in non-severe SARS-CoV-2 infection. Individual cDNA molecules carried attached unique molecular identifiers. TCRdb used MiXCR to reprocess the 5' RACE reads, holding one entry per CDR3 protein. The sample holds some 49,000 distinct CDR3 sequences, 8% to 10% seen once. Germline-derived CDR1 and CDR2 are SGHAT and FQNNGV. The CDR3 contains 14 residues. Trimming shortened V by 5 bases and J by 5 bases, and 16 bases separated the two germline ends. This receptor was identified in an adult who was a healthcare worker with PCR-confirmed SARS-CoV-2 infection or an uninfected control (not recorded which). V usage is TRBV11-2 and J usage is TRBJ2-7; D is perhaps TRBD1 or TRBD2 (5 bases each). The sequenced sample consisted of whole blood. CDR3 sequence reads: CASSPRDLLNEQYF. DNA for the CDR3: TGTGCCAGCAGCCCCCGGGACCTGTTGAACGAGCAGTACTTC.